Shown below are 20 T cell receptor beta chains from a single sample sequenced in a study of OX40 agonist ivuxolimab in advanced cancers. Here immunoSEQ multiplex PCR was the method, and the copy in TCRdb shows in-frame clones only, minus some. The sample comprises some 65,000 clones, 75% to 90% of which are singletons, and about 2.7% rests with the top ten. The sequenced sample was CD4+ or CD8+ T cells sorted from blood, obtained in a trial of the OX40 agonist ivuxolimab. These receptors all come from an adult with an advanced solid tumor such as melanoma, head and neck, liver or kidney cancer.

This chain uses TRBV19 with TRBJ2-4, with TRBD1 matching 10 bases. CDR1 and CDR2 (germline): LNHDA, SQIVND (reference sequence). The CDR3 spans 19 residues. With V trimmed by 2 bases and J by 1 base, 11 bases remained unmatched. This CDR3 reads CASSIRGQGTRGAKNIQYF. The CDR3 nucleotides read TGTGCCAGTAGTATAAGGGGACAGGGGACCCGGGGGGCCAAAAACATTCAGTACTTC.

This chain links TRBV6-1 with TRBJ2-2; D is perhaps TRBD1 (6 bases). CDR3 length: 15 residues. Trimming pared 7 bases from V and 7 bases from J, leaving 19 bases between. The germline gives CDR1 MNHNS, CDR2 SASEGT. CDR3: CASTPQGHRDGELFF. In DNA form, the CDR3 reads TGTGCCAGCACCCCACAGGGACATAGGGACGGGGAGCTGTTTTTT.

The chain combines TRBV7-9 with TRBJ2-1, with 11 nucleotides matching TRBD2. This CDR3 comprises 17 residues. Trimming removed 0 bases from V and 8 bases from J; junction bases left unmatched: 9. The germline CDR1 and CDR2 sequences are SEHNR and FQNEAQ (reference sequence). CDR3 DNA sequence: TGTGCCAGCAGCTTAGCGCTCACTAGCGGGAGCTCTGATGAGCAGTTCTTC. Protein: CASSLALTSGSSDEQFF.

The chain recombines TRBV14 with TRBJ2-7; TRBD2 agrees at 8 bases. Trimming at V came to 4 bases and at J to 1 base, leaving 6 bases not matched to a gene. Per the germline V gene, CDR1 is SGHDN and CDR2 is FVKESK. CDR3 length equals 15 residues. CDR3 sequence reads: CASSRFPGGSYEQYF. DNA of the CDR3: TGTGCCAGCAGCCGCTTTCCGGGGGGGTCCTACGAGCAGTACTTC.

V is TRBV29-1 and J is TRBJ2-3; 7 bases map to TRBD1. V was clipped by 6 bases and J by 2 bases; unmatched bases: 11. The CDR3 has 15 amino acids. CDR1 and CDR2 from the germline V gene are SQVTM and ANQGSEA. The CDR3 is CSVDPGRGITDTQYF. The DNA for the CDR3 is TGCAGCGTCGACCCAGGCAGGGGGATCACAGATACGCAGTATTTT.

V is TRBV6-1 and J is TRBJ2-7; 7 bases are shared with TRBD1. This CDR3 has 15 residues. The ends lost 6 bases at V and 0 bases at J; junction bases unmatched: 8. From germline, CDR1 is MNHNS and CDR2 SASEGT. CDR3 protein: CASSRDRESSYEQYF. CDR3 coding DNA: TGTGCCAGCAGCCGTGACAGGGAGAGCTCCTACGAGCAGTACTTC.

V and J are TRBV7-2 and TRBJ1-5, with a possible D match to TRBD1 (6 bases). Trimming removed 4 bases at V and 5 bases at J, with 9 bases between. CDR3 size: 13 residues. CDR1 is SGHTA and CDR2 is FQGNSA in the germline V gene. Here the CDR3 DNA reads TGTGCCAGCAGCTCGAGGGGGGATCAGCCCCAGCATTTT. This encodes CASSSRGDQPQHF. Full variable domain (outside the CDR3, taken from reference TRBV7-2 and TRBJ1-5): GAGVSQSPSNKVTEKGKDVELRCDPISGHTALYWYRQSLGQGLEFLIYFQGNSAPDKSGLPSDRFSAERTGGSVSTLTIQRTQQEDSAVYLCASSSRGDQPQHFGDGTRLSIL.

This rearrangement joins TRBV27 to TRBJ1-1; D uncertain. Deletions cut 5 bases from V and 5 bases from J, with 15 bases between. Germline CDR1 reads MNHEY; CDR2 reads SMNVEV (reference sequence). CDR3 length: 14 residues. CDR3: CASSMTMMRTEAFF. The CDR3 DNA sequence: TGTGCCAGCAGTATGACGATGATGAGGACTGAAGCTTTCTTT.

The chain is built from TRBV5-1 and TRBJ2-1; D remains unclear. With 3 bases removed from V and 2 bases from J, the gap between germline ends came to 6 bases. Germline-derived CDR1 and CDR2 are SGHRS and YFSETQ. This CDR3 region has 13 residues. The CDR3 here is CASSWWPYNEQFF. The CDR3 coding sequence is TGCGCCAGCAGCTGGTGGCCCTACAATGAGCAGTTCTTC.

The rearrangement links TRBV28 to TRBJ2-7; TRBD2 matches 13 bases. Germline V CDR1 and CDR2: MDHEN, SYDVKM. This CDR3 is built from 16 residues. With V trimmed by 4 bases and J by 2 bases, 5 bases remained unmatched. This CDR3 is CASSSTGTSGTYEQYF. For the CDR3, the DNA is TGTGCCAGCAGTTCTACCGGGACTAGCGGGACCTACGAGCAGTACTTC.

The gene calls are TRBV28 and TRBJ1-1, with a possible D match to TRBD1 (6 bases). Trimming cost V 6 bases and J 1 base, with 9 bases left between them. The V gene's germline CDR1 is MDHEN and CDR2 SYDVKM. The CDR3 length is 13 residues. CDR3 in amino acids: CASRSGQNTEAFF. CDR3 sequence (DNA): TGTGCCAGCAGATCGGGACAGAACACTGAAGCTTTCTTT.

The chain recombines TRBV19 with TRBJ2-7; TRBD1 aligns across 9 bases. V lost 4 bases, J lost 3 bases, and 7 bases stayed unmatched. The CDR3 has 15 residues. Germline assignment: CDR1 LNHDA and CDR2 SQIVND (reference sequence). This chain's CDR3 is CASSKDGTGFYEQYF. The CDR3, as DNA: TGTGCCAGTAGTAAAGACGGGACAGGGTTCTACGAGCAGTACTTC.

In the case of this clone: The limits of the CDR3 on the DNA are not certain, so only TCRdb's listed CDR3 is given. The CDR3 here is CATSRPFRARGRNSPLHF. The chain has TRBV15 and TRBJ1-6; no DNA check was done on the table's D call, TRBD1. Germline CDR1 is LNHNV and CDR2 is YYDKDF (reference sequence). The CDR3 totals 18 residues, both ends included.

A single count supports this clone. The chain joins TRBV2 to TRBJ1-5; TRBD1 might be the D (5 bases). Germline V gene lookup returns CDR1 SNHLY and CDR2 FYNNEI. The CDR3 has 14 residues. V was clipped by 0 bases and J by 7 bases, with 10 bases between them. CDR3 amino acids: CASSEAVGVQPQHF. CDR3 nucleotide sequence: TGTGCCAGCAGTGAAGCGGTAGGGGTCCAGCCCCAGCATTTT.

The rearrangement joins TRBV9 to TRBJ2-3; D not certain. This CDR3 is 12 amino acids long. V was pared by 3 bases and J by 9 bases, with 11 bases between. Germline loops: CDR1 SGDLS, CDR2 YYNGEE. The CDR3 nucleotides read TGTGCCAGCAGCGCGACCGATGAGACGCAGTATTTT. Protein sequence: CASSATDETQYF.

The V and J genes are TRBV28 and TRBJ2-7, with no clear D. The germline V gene has CDR1 MDHEN and CDR2 SYDVKM. This CDR3 spans 13 amino acids. V lost 6 bases and J lost 2, with 11 bases in between. CDR3 loop: CASSRYGPYEQYF. The CDR3, as DNA: TGTGCCAGCAGCCGATACGGACCCTACGAGCAGTACTTC.

This clone was observed a single time. This chain joins TRBV5-4 and TRBJ2-6; no firm D call. With 1 base removed from V and 1 base from J, the gap between germline ends came to 6 bases. Germline V gene lookup returns CDR1 SGHNT and CDR2 YYREEE (reference sequence). The CDR3 runs 15 residues. The CDR3 sequence is CASSLRQSGANVLTF. The CDR3 coding sequence is TGTGCCAGCAGCTTGCGCCAATCTGGGGCCAACGTCCTGACTTTC. Filled out from reference TRBV5-4 and TRBJ2-6, the complete variable domain reads ETGVTQSPTHLIKTRGQQVTLRCSSQSGHNTVSWYQQALGQGPQFIFQYYREEENGRGNFPPRFSGLQFPNYSSELNVNALELDDSALYLCASSLRQSGANVLTFGAGSRLTVL.

The J gene is TRBJ1-1, the V gene TRBV19; D is perhaps TRBD1 (5 bases). Trimming took 1 base from V and 7 from J, leaving 10 bases between them. The germline gives CDR1 LNHDA, CDR2 SQIVND (reference sequence). The CDR3 runs 13 residues. DNA of the CDR3: TGTGCCAGTAGTATAGTCCGGGGGGATGAAGCTTTCTTT. Protein sequence: CASSIVRGDEAFF.

The rearrangement joins TRBV7-9 to TRBJ2-1; 7 bases are a match to TRBD1. CDR1 is SEHNR and CDR2 is FQNEAQ in the germline V gene (reference sequence). J gave up 8 bases and V 5 bases, and 3 bases lay outside the gene matches. The CDR3 is 12 residues long. Here the CDR3 reads CASSRGQDEQFF. The CDR3 region has the DNA TGTGCCAGCAGCAGGGGGCAGGATGAGCAGTTCTTC.

This rearrangement joins TRBV5-1 to TRBJ2-7; 8 positions agree with TRBD1. V trimming: 0 bases; J trimming: 7 bases; junction bases outside the gene matches: 15. Per the germline V gene, CDR1 is SGHRS and CDR2 is YFSETQ. The CDR3 is 17 residues long. The CDR3 spells CASSLEGGRGLLREQYF. CDR3 in DNA: TGCGCCAGCAGCTTGGAGGGCGGCAGGGGGCTGCTGCGGGAGCAGTACTTC.